The next 13 T cell receptor beta chains were all read from a single sample in a study of blood T cell repertoires in COVID-19. Produced via immunoSEQ multiplex PCR; TCRdb's table is partial and in-frame only. The sample shows roughly 340,000 clones, around 89% of them seen only once. The sample taken for sequencing was PBMCs or T cells enriched from blood (not recorded which). The receptor source for this set is a young man who had recovered from COVID-19.

The chain joins TRBV4-2 to TRBJ1-6; a weak D match, TRBD1 (6 bases). CDR1 and CDR2 from the germline V gene are LGHNA and YNFKEQ. Trimming cost V 4 bases and J 0 bases, with 19 bases left between them. The CDR3 has 19 amino acids. CDR3 nucleotides: TGTGCCAGCAGCCGAGAAGTACAGGGCAGAAGCTCCTATAATTCACCCCTCCACTTT. Translated: CASSREVQGRSSYNSPLHF.

V usage is TRBV3-1 (or the pseudogene TRBV3-2) and J usage is TRBJ2-5; 8 nucleotides match TRBD2. Unmatched junction bases numbered 6, after V lost 1 base and J lost 5 bases. This CDR3 is built from 15 residues. From germline, CDR1 is LGHDT and CDR2 YNNKEL (reference sequence). The CDR3 sequence: CASSQAGSGTETQYF. The CDR3 nucleotides are TGTGCCAGCAGCCAAGCGGGTAGCGGGACTGAGACCCAGTACTTC.

This rearrangement joins TRBV6-1 to TRBJ2-4; D uncertain. Germline values: CDR1 MNHNS, CDR2 SASEGT. The CDR3 consists of 16 residues. Deletions cut 4 bases from V and 0 bases from J, with 13 bases between. In DNA, the CDR3 is TGTGCCAGCAGTGGAGAACAGAACCTAGCCAAAAACATTCAGTACTTC. It encodes CASSGEQNLAKNIQYF.

V is TRBV29-1 and J is TRBJ2-5; 8 nucleotides match TRBD2. This CDR3 contains 12 residues. CDR1 is SQVTM, CDR2 ANQGSEA, per germline. V lost 6 bases, J lost 3 bases, and 3 bases stayed unmatched. The CDR3 bases are TGCAGCGTGACCGGGGGGGAAGAGACCCAGTACTTC. Its translation is CSVTGGEETQYF. The entire variable domain, with the rest obtained from reference TRBV29-1 and TRBJ2-5, is as follows: SAVISQKPSRDICQRGTSLTIQCQVDSQVTMMFWYRQQPGQSLTLIATANQGSEATYESGFVIDKFPISRPNLTFSTLTVSNMSPEDSSIYLCSVTGGEETQYFGPGTRLLVL.

The chain is built from TRBV4-1 and TRBJ1-4; 8 bases match TRBD1. Germline V CDR1 and CDR2: MGHRA, YSYEKL. The V gene end was trimmed by 0 bases and the J gene end by 8 bases; junction bases not matched to a gene: 8. The CDR3 spans 16 residues. CDR3 region: CASSQDGETGDEKLFF. The CDR3 coding sequence is TGCGCCAGCAGCCAAGATGGTGAGACAGGGGACGAAAAACTGTTTTTT.

This clone has just one count. The rearrangement uses TRBV5-4 and TRBJ1-1; possibly TRBD1 for D (6 bases). Germline V gene lookup returns CDR1 SGHNT and CDR2 YYREEE (reference sequence). Trimming shortened V by 4 bases and J by 1 base, and 8 bases separated the two germline ends. The CDR3 is 13 residues long. This CDR3 reads CASSADRNTEAFF. Written as DNA, the CDR3 is TGTGCCAGCAGCGCGGACAGGAACACTGAAGCTTTCTTT.

A single count supports this clone. Relative to the germline gene, one junction end is altered; a read error may explain this. The V gene is TRBV6-1, the J gene TRBJ2-5, with TRBD2 matching 9 bases. Looked up from germline, CDR1 is MNHNS and CDR2 is SASEGT. CDR3 length: 14 residues. The CDR3: CASREAGGQETQYF. As DNA, the CDR3 is TGTGCCAGCAGAGAAGCGGGGGGCCAAGAGACCCAGTACTTC.

This chain uses TRBV5-6 with TRBJ1-4, with 8 bases identical to TRBD1. Per germline, CDR1 SGHDT and CDR2 YYEEEE. After removal of 7 bases from V and 7 bases from J, the junction contained 9 bases not matched to a gene. There are 14 residues in the CDR3. DNA of the CDR3: TGTGCCAGCTCATTCAGGGGGCCCGGTGAAAAACTGTTTTTT. It specifies CASSFRGPGEKLFF.

The gene calls are TRBV27 and TRBJ2-1; 11 bases agree with TRBD2. Germline loops: CDR1 MNHEY, CDR2 SMNVEV (reference sequence). This CDR3 has 18 residues. With V trimmed by 5 bases and J by 7 bases, 16 bases remained unmatched. The CDR3 is CASSPLPFSGRARNEQFF. The CDR3 DNA reads TGTGCCAGCAGTCCCCTTCCTTTTAGCGGGAGGGCGAGAAATGAGCAGTTCTTC.

There are a few counts of this clone. CDR3 loop: CASSFKGAGAKNIQYF. CDR3 in DNA: TGTGCCAGCAGCTTTAAAGGAGCGGGGGCCAAAAACATTCAGTACTTC. This sequence joins TRBV7-2 and TRBJ2-4; 7 bases line up with TRBD2. The V gene's germline CDR1 is SGHTA and CDR2 FQGNSA. V lost 3 bases to trimming and J lost 1 base; unmatched junction nucleotides: 6. CDR3 length equals 16 residues. Variable domain in full (rest from reference TRBV7-2 and TRBJ2-4): GAGVSQSPSNKVTEKGKDVELRCDPISGHTALYWYRQSLGQGLEFLIYFQGNSAPDKSGLPSDRFSAERTGGSVSTLTIQRTQQEDSAVYLCASSFKGAGAKNIQYFGAGTRLSVL.

The rearrangement joins TRBV28 to TRBJ1-2; 8 bases match TRBD1. Germline lookup yields CDR1 MDHEN and CDR2 SYDVKM. The V segment lost 2 bases and the J segment 2 bases; nucleotides outside the gene matches: 1. The CDR3 contains 14 residues. The CDR3 here is CASSLQGANYGYTF. CDR3 DNA sequence: TGTGCCAGCAGTTTACAGGGGGCCAACTATGGCTACACCTTC.

In regard to this clone: The junction does not match germline at one end; this may be a read error. This rearrangement joins TRBV5-1 to TRBJ2-1; 10 bases are a match to TRBD2. Per the germline V gene, CDR1 is SGHRS and CDR2 is YFSETQ. CDR3 length: 18 residues. CDR3 sequence: CASTNLPTSGPSNNEQFF. In DNA form, the CDR3 reads TGCGCCAGCACCAACCTCCCGACTAGCGGGCCCTCCAACAATGAGCAGTTCTTC.

This clone was counted many times. V usage is TRBV19 and J usage is TRBJ1-1; D gene uncertain. CDR1 LNHDA and CDR2 SQIVND come from the germline V gene (reference sequence). V shed 6 bases and J shed 2 bases, with 10 bases lying between them. The CDR3 runs to 13 residues. This CDR3 is CASSQTTNTEAFF. The CDR3, as DNA: TGTGCCAGTAGCCAGACAACTAACACTGAAGCTTTCTTT.